One sample yielded the 31 T cell receptor beta chains listed below, sequenced in a study of glioma-infiltrating T cells. Amplification of TCR alpha and beta CDR3 regions from RNA used iRepertoire nested multiplex PCR. TCRdb processed the multiplex PCR reads anew with MiXCR; each CDR3 protein has one entry. This repertoire shows 100,000 to 150,000 distinct CDR3 sequences, approximately 25% found once; its top ten account for roughly 15%. Sequenced material: glioma tissue, nonneoplastic brain tissue, or PBMCs (not recorded which). Receptors were obtained from a human donor with low-grade glioma or glioblastoma, undergoing nonglioma brain surgery, or in good health (not recorded which).

The sample holds many counts of this clonotype. V and J are TRBV10-3 and TRBJ2-3; 10 bases line up with TRBD1. Germline V CDR1 and CDR2: ENHRY, SYGVKD. With V trimmed by 6 bases and J by 6 bases, 9 bases remained unmatched. The CDR3 covers 15 residues. CDR3 DNA sequence: TGTGCCATCAGCTCCACCGGGACAGGGGAGGATACGCAGTATTTT. Its protein product is CAISSTGTGEDTQYF.

This clonotype was seen more than once but under ten times. The chain has TRBV4-2 and TRBJ2-7; TRBD1 matches 8 bases. CDR1 and CDR2 (germline): LGHNA, YNFKEQ. V lost 0 bases and J lost 5; bases outside the gene matches: 15. This CDR3 comprises 18 residues. The CDR3 reads CASSQEGASDRVGDEQYF. Here the CDR3 DNA reads TGTGCCAGCAGCCAAGAAGGAGCCTCGGACAGGGTAGGCGACGAGCAGTACTTC.

This clonotype was observed many times. The chain uses TRBV20-1 and TRBJ1-2; a weak D match, TRBD1 (6 bases). Germline V gene data show CDR1 as DFQATT and CDR2 as SNEGSKA (reference sequence). There are 18 residues in the CDR3. Trimming shortened V by 0 bases and J by 2 bases, and 22 bases separated the two germline ends. The DNA of the CDR3 is TGCAGTGCTAGAGATCTTTCAGGACAGACTCTATCCAACTATGGCTACACCTTC. As protein: CSARDLSGQTLSNYGYTF.

This clonotype showed up just a few times. The V and J genes are TRBV6-1 and TRBJ2-6, with D perhaps assigned TRBD1 or TRBD2 (5 bases each). Deletions cut 5 bases from V and 2 bases from J, with 16 bases between. Germline loops: CDR1 MNHNS, CDR2 SASEGT. This CDR3 is 17 amino acids long. The CDR3 nucleotides are TGTGCCAGCAGTTCCTCCGGATGGGGGACTGGGGCCAACGTCCTGACTTTC. This encodes CASSSSGWGTGANVLTF.

Notes on this clonotype: Possible read error: a much larger clone is one base away. The CDR3 nucleotides read TGCATCGTGGGACTAGCGGGAAAGGATACGCAGTATTTT. Translation gives CIVGLAGKDTQYF. This chain uses TRBV29-1 with TRBJ2-3, with 13 bases fitting TRBD2. The CDR3 sequence is 13 residues long. The germline gives CDR1 SQVTM, CDR2 ANQGSEA.

This clonotype was detected ten times or more. The gene calls are TRBV20-1 and TRBJ1-2; D is perhaps TRBD1 (6 bases). V was clipped by 6 bases and J by 8 bases, with 19 bases between them. The CDR3 loop spans 13 amino acids. CDR1 DFQATT and CDR2 SNEGSKA come from the germline V gene (reference sequence). CDR3 loop: CSAPAGANGGYTF. As DNA, the CDR3 is TGCAGTGCCCCTGCAGGGGCGAACGGCGGCTACACCTTC.

This clonotype appeared many times. V usage is TRBV7-8 and J usage is TRBJ1-1, with D unresolved. The germline gives CDR1 SGHVS, CDR2 FQNEAQ. This CDR3 has 11 amino acids. The V gene lost 4 bases and the J gene lost 10 bases, with 10 bases spanning the gap. CDR3 in amino acids: CASSSQAGAFF. Written as DNA, the CDR3 is TGTGCCAGCAGCTCTCAAGCAGGAGCTTTCTTT.

This clonotype has only a few counts. The chain combines TRBV10-3 with TRBJ2-3, with D perhaps matching TRBD2 (6 bases). The CDR3 sequence is 14 residues long. Per germline, CDR1 ENHRY and CDR2 SYGVKD. With 2 bases removed from V and 3 bases from J, the gap between germline ends came to 9 bases. CDR3 nucleotide sequence: TGTGCCATCAGTGAGGGACTAAATACAGATACGCAGTATTTT. Its translation is CAISEGLNTDTQYF.

This clonotype was observed at least ten times. The gene calls are TRBV7-6 and TRBJ2-1; 9 nucleotides agree with TRBD2. CDR3 length: 15 amino acids. V lost 5 bases and J lost 6; bases outside the gene matches: 8. Germline CDR1 reads SGHVS; CDR2 reads FNYEAQ. The CDR3 protein is CASSLWAGGPNEQFF. CDR3 coding DNA: TGTGCCAGCAGCCTCTGGGCGGGAGGGCCCAATGAGCAGTTCTTC.

The table lists this clonotype with many counts. This chain uses TRBV20-1 with TRBJ2-1, with TRBD2 matching over 14 bases. Germline trimming cut 3 bases from V and 6 bases from J; bases unmatched to any gene: 1. The CDR3 length is 14 residues. CDR1 and CDR2 (germline): DFQATT, SNEGSKA (reference sequence). The CDR3 sequence is CSARGTSGSNEQFF. CDR3 in DNA: TGCAGTGCTAGGGGGACTAGCGGGAGCAATGAGCAGTTCTTC.

This clonotype appeared many times. The V call is TRBV6-2 or TRBV6-3, the J call TRBJ2-7; TRBD2 aligns across 11 bases. CDR1 is MNHEY, CDR2 SVGEGT, per germline. The CDR3 is 18 amino acids. The ends lost 0 bases at V and 6 bases at J; junction bases unmatched: 13. In DNA, the CDR3 is TGTGCCAGCAGTTACTCTCTCGGCTTAGCGGGAGGGCCATTCGAGCAGTACTTC. This translates into CASSYSLGLAGGPFEQYF.

This clonotype occurred many times. V is TRBV28 and J is TRBJ1-5, with no clear D. V was pared by 5 bases and J by 6 bases, with 8 bases between. This CDR3 has 12 residues. Germline V gives CDR1 MDHEN, CDR2 SYDVKM. CDR3 loop: CASSISGQPQHF. The CDR3 DNA follows: TGTGCCAGCAGTATTTCAGGTCAGCCCCAGCATTTT.

This clonotype was detected ten times or more. The chain joins TRBV27 to TRBJ2-3; D is ambiguous. Germline V CDR1 and CDR2: MNHEY, SMNVEV (reference sequence). V was shortened by 4 bases and J by 7 bases, with 15 bases between the two germline ends. CDR3 size: 14 residues. This CDR3 reads CASSSLAGTNTQYF. The DNA of the CDR3 is TGTGCCAGCAGTTCCCTGGCAGGAACTAATACGCAGTATTTT.

This clonotype has a count of ten or more. J is TRBJ2-7 and V is TRBV6-1; 10 bases are shared with TRBD2. Germline V gives CDR1 MNHNS, CDR2 SASEGT. V dropped 6 bases and J dropped 3; count of bases not matched to a gene: 5. The CDR3 runs 14 residues. CDR3 in DNA: TGTGCCAGCAGGCTCAGGACTAGCGGCTACGAGCAGTACTTC. Protein product: CASRLRTSGYEQYF.

The chain employs TRBV3-1 and TRBJ1-1; D gene unclear. The germline gives CDR1 LGHDT, CDR2 YNNKEL (reference sequence). The CDR3 is 12 residues long. V lost 2 bases and J lost 8, with 9 bases in between. The CDR3 here is CASSQYSGEAFF. CDR3 in DNA: TGTGCCAGCAGCCAATACTCCGGAGAAGCTTTCTTT.

This clonotype was seen a few times. The chain combines TRBV9 with TRBJ1-4; 10 nucleotides match TRBD1. V shed 2 bases, J shed 8 bases, and the junction held 3 bases outside the gene matches. The germline CDR1 and CDR2 sequences are SGDLS and YYNGEE. This CDR3 is 14 amino acids long. The CDR3 protein is CASSVGTGVEKLFF. The CDR3 bases are TGTGCCAGCAGCGTTGGGACAGGGGTGGAAAAACTGTTTTTT.

The V and J genes are TRBV11-1 and TRBJ2-5; no clear D. Germline CDR1 is SGHAT and CDR2 is FQDESV (reference sequence). The CDR3 length is 13 residues. The V end was cut by 2 bases, the J end by 1 base, with 5 bases between. DNA of the CDR3: TGTGCCAGCAGCTTACCAATCCAAGAGACCCAGTACTTC. It translates to CASSLPIQETQYF. Full variable domain (remainder filled in from reference TRBV11-1 and TRBJ2-5): EAEVAQSPRYKITEKSQAVAFWCDPISGHATLYWYRQILGQGPELLVQFQDESVVDDSQLPKDRFSAERLKGVDSTLKIQPAELGDSAMYLCASSLPIQETQYFGPGTRLLVL.

This clonotype came up a few times. The chain employs TRBV12-5 and TRBJ2-7; the D is unclear. Trimming pared 3 bases from V and 2 bases from J, leaving 8 bases between. The CDR3 consists of 13 residues. Germline V gene lookup returns CDR1 LGHNT and CDR2 FRNRAP. CDR3 region: CASGLKAPYEQYF. In nucleotides, the CDR3 is TGTGCTAGTGGTTTAAAGGCACCCTACGAGCAGTACTTC.

This clonotype was recorded many times. V usage is TRBV25-1 and J usage is TRBJ2-5, with D unresolved. Trimming took 7 bases from V and 3 from J, leaving 15 bases between them. The germline V gene encodes CDR1 MGHDK and CDR2 SYGVNS. CDR3 length: 14 amino acids. The CDR3 bases are TGTGCCAGCAAAGTTCCCGGTGTAGAAGAGACCCAGTACTTC. Translation: CASKVPGVEETQYF.

At least ten counts were recorded for this clonotype. CDR3 sequence reads: CASSQGGGSLSYEQYF. In nucleotides, the CDR3 is TGTGCCAGCAGTCAGGGCGGCGGGAGCCTCTCCTACGAGCAGTACTTC. J is TRBJ2-7 and V is TRBV6-1; 7 bases line up with TRBD2. Germline V gives CDR1 MNHNS, CDR2 SASEGT. The trim removed 5 bases at V and 0 bases at J, leaving 10 bases unmatched. CDR3 length: 16 amino acids.

The chain recombines TRBV7-9 with TRBJ2-7; 7 nucleotides line up with TRBD2. Germline loops: CDR1 SEHNR, CDR2 FQNEAQ (reference sequence). The CDR3 has 16 amino acids. Trimming at V came to 1 base and at J to 5 bases, leaving 11 bases not matched to a gene. The CDR3 loop is CASSLGGGREVDEQYF. The CDR3 coding sequence is TGTGCCAGCAGCTTAGGGGGCGGGAGAGAAGTGGACGAGCAGTACTTC.

This clonotype was seen many times. The V call is TRBV12-3 or TRBV12-4, the J call TRBJ1-5; 7 bases align to TRBD1. V was clipped by 0 bases and J by 3 bases; unmatched bases: 2. The CDR3 length is 15 residues. As DNA, the CDR3 is TGTGCCAGCAGTTTAGCAGGGACAGTCAATCAGCCCCAGCATTTT. Protein product: CASSLAGTVNQPQHF.

Points on this clonotype: This sequence may be a read error, since a much larger clone differs from it by one base. It is likely a read error, because the conserved phenylalanine at the end of the CDR3 is missing. The chain is built from TRBV7-8 and TRBJ2-7; weak D call: TRBD1 (6 bases). CDR1 is SGHVS, CDR2 FQNEAQ, per germline. Deletions cut 4 bases from V and 5 bases from J, with 12 bases between. This CDR3 is built from 13 residues. The CDR3 reads CASSSTGFHEQYL. In DNA form, the CDR3 reads TGTGCCAGCAGCTCAACAGGGTTTCACGAGCAGTACCTC.

This clonotype appeared many times. The chain joins TRBV6-1 to TRBJ1-1; a weak D match, TRBD1 (5 bases). V lost 5 bases and J 9 bases, leaving 10 bases between the germline ends. This CDR3 has 11 amino acids. Per germline, CDR1 MNHNS and CDR2 SASEGT. This chain's CDR3 is CASSTGRKAFF. CDR3 nucleotides: TGTGCCAGCAGTACAGGAAGGAAAGCTTTCTTT.

The rearrangement uses TRBV11-2 and TRBJ2-3, with 7 nucleotides matching TRBD2. The germline V gene has CDR1 SGHAT and CDR2 FQNNGV. This CDR3 has 13 residues. Trimming took 0 bases from V and 8 from J; bases not matched to a gene: 2. CDR3 nucleotides: TGTGCCAGCAGCTTAGAGTTAGCGGGTACGCAGTATTTT. The encoded protein is CASSLELAGTQYF.

Regarding this clonotype: A much more abundant neighbour one base away suggests this may be a read error. V is TRBV7-6 and J is TRBJ2-5, with D hard to call. Trimming cost V 8 bases and J 5 bases, with 15 bases left between them. Germline values: CDR1 SGHVS, CDR2 FNYEAQ. This CDR3 spans 13 amino acids. The CDR3 bases are TGTGCCAGCGGCACGAGTCAGCAGGAGACCCAGTACTTC. Its protein is CASGTSQQETQYF.

This clonotype was recorded only once. The chain is built from TRBV11-2 and TRBJ2-7; 9 bases are shared with TRBD1. J lost 4 bases, V lost 5 bases, and 3 bases had no gene match. The CDR3 runs to 13 residues. CDR1 is SGHAT, CDR2 FQNNGV, per germline. The CDR3 DNA follows: TGTGCCAGCAGCACCGGGACAGGGTACGAGCAGTACTTC. Amino acids: CASSTGTGYEQYF.

This clonotype has at least ten counts. The genes are TRBV27 and TRBJ2-1, with TRBD2 matching 8 bases. Germline V lookup: CDR1 MNHEY, CDR2 SMNVEV (reference sequence). The CDR3 sequence is 16 residues long. V was clipped by 2 bases and J by 0 bases; unmatched bases: 3. The CDR3 here is CASSLTLAGSYNEQFF. CDR3 DNA sequence: TGTGCCAGCAGTTTAACCCTAGCGGGCTCCTACAATGAGCAGTTCTTC.

In its sample, this clonotype was seen a few times. The V call is TRBV19, the J call TRBJ2-1; 8 bases are a match to TRBD1. The CDR3 has 13 amino acids. Trimming removed 5 bases from V and 8 bases from J; junction bases left unmatched: 5. Looked up from germline, CDR1 is LNHDA and CDR2 is SQIVND (reference sequence). Here the CDR3 DNA reads TGTGCCAGTAGTCCGCAGACAGGGGATGAGCAGTTCTTC. It encodes CASSPQTGDEQFF.

This clonotype was seen a handful of times. V gene TRBV10-3 combines with J gene TRBJ1-5; possibly TRBD1 for D (5 bases). CDR3 size: 13 residues. The V gene's germline CDR1 is ENHRY and CDR2 SYGVKD. V was pared by 11 bases and J by 4 bases, with 15 bases between. The CDR3 is CASAGGSNQPQHF. Written as DNA, the CDR3 is TGTGCCTCGGCCGGGGGATCTAATCAGCCCCAGCATTTT.

This clonotype showed up just a few times. The rearrangement links TRBV5-1 to TRBJ2-7, with D maybe TRBD1 (5 bases). V was clipped by 2 bases and J by 3 bases, with 15 bases between them. The CDR3 has 15 amino acids. The germline V gene encodes CDR1 SGHRS and CDR2 YFSETQ. CDR3 nucleotides: TGCGCCAGCAGCTTCAGCCCTCAGGGATTCTACGAGCAGTACTTC. Its protein product is CASSFSPQGFYEQYF. Drawing the rest from reference TRBV5-1 and TRBJ2-7, the complete variable domain is KAGVTQTPRYLIKTRGQQVTLSCSPISGHRSVSWYQQTPGQGLQFLFEYFSETQRNKGNFPGRFSGRQFSNSRSEMNVSTLELGDSALYLCASSFSPQGFYEQYFGPGTRLTVT.